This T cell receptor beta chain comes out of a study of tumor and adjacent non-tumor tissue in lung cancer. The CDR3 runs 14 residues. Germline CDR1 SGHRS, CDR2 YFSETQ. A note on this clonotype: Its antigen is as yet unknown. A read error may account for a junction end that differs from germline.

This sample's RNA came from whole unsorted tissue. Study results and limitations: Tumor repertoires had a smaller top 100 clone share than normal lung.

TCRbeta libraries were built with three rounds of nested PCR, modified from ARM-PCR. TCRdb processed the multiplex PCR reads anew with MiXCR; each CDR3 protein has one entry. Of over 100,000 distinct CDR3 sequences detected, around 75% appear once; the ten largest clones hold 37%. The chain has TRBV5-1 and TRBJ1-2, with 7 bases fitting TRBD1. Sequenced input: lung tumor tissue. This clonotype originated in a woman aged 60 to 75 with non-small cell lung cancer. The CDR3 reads CTSSQSTGTYGYIF. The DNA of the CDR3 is TGCACCAGCAGCCAATCGACAGGGACCTATGGCTACATCTTC.